The rows below give T cell receptor beta chains drawn from one sample of a study of blood T cell repertoires in COVID-19. Sequenced by immunoSEQ multiplex PCR; TCRdb stores in-frame clones only, minus some. Of about 260,000 clones listed, 84% are singletons. The specimen sequenced was peripheral blood. The receptors were gathered from a human donor in a cohort sampled during active COVID-19. Both conserved end residues are part of each CDR3. The D gene is left open where the match is weak. Some rows have no size entry. The others give once, few or many, or a class for an expanded clone.

D gene | J gene | V gene | clone size | CDR3 protein | CDR3 DNA
TRBD1 | TRBJ1-2 | TRBV6-5 | NA | CASSRTGGLSYGYTF | TGTGCCAGCAGTCGGACAGGGGGGCTATCCTATGGCTACACCTTC
TRBD1 | TRBJ1-5 | TRBV6-5 | NA | CASRNIQGSFQPQHF | TGTGCCAGCAGGAACATACAGGGGTCGTTCCAGCCCCAGCATTTT
TRBD2 | TRBJ2-7 | TRBV11-3 | NA | CASSKISGGRVQYF | TGTGCCAGCAGCAAGATTAGCGGGGGTAGAGTGCAGTACTTC
NA | TRBJ2-7 | TRBV27 | many | CASSSRIGDEQYF | TGTGCCAGCAGCTCGAGGATAGGGGACGAGCAGTACTTC
NA | TRBJ2-3 | TRBV6-1 | NA | CASSEGAGMIGDTQYF | TGTGCCAGCAGTGAAGGGGCGGGGATGATCGGGGATACGCAGTATTTT
NA | TRBJ1-2 | TRBV6-5 | NA | CASSPWTGEDYTF | TGTGCCAGCAGTCCCTGGACGGGAGAGGACTACACCTTC
NA | TRBJ1-5 | TRBV6-2/TRBV6-3 | NA | CASSYSASSNQPQHF | TGTGCCAGCAGTTACTCGGCCAGTAGCAATCAGCCCCAGCATTTT
TRBD2 | TRBJ2-3 | TRBV3-1/TRBV3-2 | NA | CASTLLAGTDTQYF | TGTGCCAGCACCCTACTAGCGGGAACAGATACGCAGTATTTT
NA | TRBJ1-1 | TRBV28 | NA | CASSLSTGHTEAFF | TGTGCCAGCAGTTTATCGACAGGTCACACTGAAGCTTTCTTT
NA | TRBJ1-5 | TRBV27 | NA | CASGSGGGHQPQHF | TGTGCCAGCGGCTCTGGGGGGGGCCATCAGCCCCAGCATTTT
NA | TRBJ2-1 | TRBV4-3 | NA | CASSQVGGGTPQFF | TGCGCCAGCAGCCAAGTAGGGGGGGGGACCCCCCAGTTCTTC
NA | TRBJ1-1 | TRBV4-3 | NA | CASSQDSKSSYSGHLEAFF | TGCGCCAGCAGCCAAGATTCCAAGAGTTCTTATTCAGGACATCTTGAAGCTTTCTTT
NA | TRBJ2-4 | TRBV29-1 | NA | CSVEQPWGGRLDKNIQYF | TGCAGCGTTGAACAACCGTGGGGGGGGCGATTGGACAAAAACATTCAGTACTTC
TRBD2 | TRBJ2-1 | TRBV28 | NA | CASSSYAGGFDEQFF | TGTGCCAGCAGTAGCTATGCGGGGGGCTTTGATGAGCAGTTCTTC
NA | TRBJ1-5 | TRBV19 | NA | CASSISQGQPQHF | TGTGCCAGTAGTATTTCCCAGGGCCAGCCCCAGCATTTT
NA | TRBJ2-7 | TRBV15 | NA | CATSRDIGGGEQYF | TGTGCCACCAGCAGAGATATAGGGGGGGGCGAGCAGTACTTC
TRBD1 | TRBJ2-7 | TRBV6-5 | NA | CASSYKGQGGYEQYF | TGTGCCAGCAGTTATAAGGGACAGGGGGGCTACGAGCAGTACTTC
NA | TRBJ1-1 | TRBV11-2 | NA | CASSLEYRGTEAFF | TGTGCCAGCAGCTTAGAATACCGAGGGACTGAAGCTTTCTTT
TRBD1 | TRBJ1-5 | TRBV28 | NA | CASSGQGQPQHF | TGTGCCAGCAGTGGACAGGGGCAGCCCCAGCATTTT
TRBD1 | TRBJ1-2 | TRBV6-6 | NA | CASTGTGGGGYTF | TGTGCCAGCACCGGGACAGGGGGCGGCGGCTACACCTTC
NA | TRBJ2-5 | TRBV7-2 | few | CASSFVGRLEKKTQYF | TGTGCCAGCAGCTTTGTTGGCAGGCTCGAAAAAAAGACCCAGTACTTC
TRBD1 | TRBJ2-2 | TRBV7-9 | NA | CASSLGADRVGTGELFF | TGTGCCAGCAGCTTAGGAGCGGACAGGGTTGGGACCGGGGAGCTGTTTTTT
NA | TRBJ1-3 | TRBV29-1 | NA | CSVGLRGGSGNTIYF | TGCAGCGTTGGGCTGAGGGGGGGCTCTGGAAACACCATATATTTT
TRBD1 | TRBJ2-3 | TRBV6-1 | NA | CASSEGQGADTQYF | TGTGCCAGCAGTGAAGGACAGGGGGCAGATACGCAGTATTTT